A selection of T cell receptor beta chains follows, all from one sample in a study of OX40 agonist ivuxolimab in advanced cancers. The data were produced by immunoSEQ multiplex PCR, yet TCRdb's version contains in-frame clones alone and is incomplete. In the table there are 50,000 to 60,000 clones, roughly 90% of which are singletons. This specimen was CD4+ or CD8+ T cells sorted from blood, taken in a trial of the OX40 agonist ivuxolimab. Receptor source: an adult with an advanced solid tumor such as melanoma, head and neck, liver or kidney cancer. Each CDR3 is given with its conserved first and last residue. The D gene is left open where the match is weak. The size entry is marked missing in some rows and otherwise reads once, few, many or a size class.

v_call: TRBV25-1; j_call: TRBJ1-5; clone_size: -; d_call: -; cdr3_nt: TGTCCGGGGGTAGGAACTCAGCCCCAGCATTTT; cdr3_aa: CPGVGTQPQHF
v_call: TRBV30; j_call: TRBJ2-7; clone_size: -; d_call: TRBD1; cdr3_nt: TGTGCCTGGGTCTACAGGGGGCGCCCCCACGAGCAGTACTTC; cdr3_aa: CAWVYRGRPHEQYF
v_call: TRBV11-2; j_call: TRBJ1-3; clone_size: -; d_call: -; cdr3_nt: TGTGCCAGCAGCTCCAGGGCTGGCGGAAACACCATATATTTT; cdr3_aa: CASSSRAGGNTIYF
v_call: TRBV11-3; j_call: TRBJ2-3; clone_size: -; d_call: -; cdr3_nt: TGTGCCAGCAGCTCCGGATCTAGCACAGATACGCAGTATTTT; cdr3_aa: CASSSGSSTDTQYF
v_call: TRBV5-1; j_call: TRBJ2-5; clone_size: -; d_call: TRBD1; cdr3_nt: TGCGCCAGCAGCTTACAGGGACAGGGGAAAGAGACCCAGTACTTC; cdr3_aa: CASSLQGQGKETQYF
v_call: TRBV6-6; j_call: TRBJ2-7; clone_size: -; d_call: -; cdr3_nt: TGTGCCAGCAGTTACTCGAGTGAGCAGTACTTC; cdr3_aa: CASSYSSEQYF
v_call: TRBV29-1; j_call: TRBJ1-3; clone_size: -; d_call: TRBD1; cdr3_nt: TGCAGCGTTGGGGACAGCCACTCTGGAAACACCATATATTTT; cdr3_aa: CSVGDSHSGNTIYF
v_call: TRBV19; j_call: TRBJ1-2; clone_size: -; d_call: -; cdr3_nt: TGTGCCAGTAGTATAAATTGGTCCGGGACGGTGGGCTACACCTTC; cdr3_aa: CASSINWSGTVGYTF
v_call: TRBV11-3; j_call: TRBJ2-1; clone_size: few; d_call: -; cdr3_nt: TGTGCCAGCAGCTTAGATGGCGGGGACTCCTACAATGAGCAGTTCTTC; cdr3_aa: CASSLDGGDSYNEQFF
v_call: TRBV5-1; j_call: TRBJ1-4; clone_size: -; d_call: TRBD1; cdr3_nt: TGCGCCAGCAGCACGGCGAGAGGGACAGGGGATTCTTTTGAAAAACTGTTTTTT; cdr3_aa: CASSTARGTGDSFEKLFF
v_call: TRBV2; j_call: TRBJ2-1; clone_size: -; d_call: TRBD2; cdr3_nt: TGTGCCAGCAGTCGGACTAGGTCGGGCAATGAGCAGTTCTTC; cdr3_aa: CASSRTRSGNEQFF
v_call: TRBV6-5; j_call: TRBJ2-7; clone_size: -; d_call: -; cdr3_nt: TGTGCCAGCAGTTACTCGCAGCTAGACCTCTACGAGCAGTACTTC; cdr3_aa: CASSYSQLDLYEQYF
v_call: TRBV12-5; j_call: TRBJ1-3; clone_size: -; d_call: -; cdr3_nt: TGTGCTAGTGGTTTGGGGGGGGCGCGTGGAAACACCATATATTTT; cdr3_aa: CASGLGGARGNTIYF
v_call: TRBV28; j_call: TRBJ1-1; clone_size: -; d_call: -; cdr3_nt: TGTGCCAGCAGTAGAGAAACGAACACTGAAGCCTTCTTT; cdr3_aa: CASSRETNTEAFF
v_call: TRBV10-1; j_call: TRBJ2-3; clone_size: -; d_call: -; cdr3_nt: TGCGCCAGCAGTGAGTCGCGCGGAGGGGATACGCAGTATTTT; cdr3_aa: CASSESRGGDTQYF
v_call: TRBV5-5; j_call: TRBJ2-2; clone_size: -; d_call: -; cdr3_nt: TGTGCCAGCAGCGCCAGGATGTGGGGCACCGGGGAGCTGTTTTTT; cdr3_aa: CASSARMWGTGELFF
v_call: TRBV10-3; j_call: TRBJ2-3; clone_size: once; d_call: -; cdr3_nt: TGTGCCATCAGTGACAGGGGTTCCTCAGATACGCAGTATTTT; cdr3_aa: CAISDRGSSDTQYF
v_call: TRBV6-5; j_call: TRBJ2-3; clone_size: -; d_call: -; cdr3_nt: TGTGCCAGCAGTTATCGGGACTCCACAGATACGCAGTATTTT; cdr3_aa: CASSYRDSTDTQYF
v_call: TRBV5-1; j_call: TRBJ1-2; clone_size: medium-sized; d_call: -; cdr3_nt: TGCGCCAGCAGGCGGGACGGTGCTAACTATGGCTACACCTTC; cdr3_aa: CASRRDGANYGYTF
v_call: TRBV27; j_call: TRBJ1-2; clone_size: -; d_call: -; cdr3_nt: TGTGCCAGCAGTTTAAGGGGTGGTGTACCGGGACCCGAGCCGTTTAACTATGGCTACACCTTC; cdr3_aa: CASSLRGGVPGPEPFNYGYTF
v_call: TRBV29-1; j_call: TRBJ1-2; clone_size: -; d_call: TRBD1; cdr3_nt: TGCAGCGTTGAAGAGGACAGGGTCTATGGCTACACCTTC; cdr3_aa: CSVEEDRVYGYTF
v_call: TRBV27; j_call: TRBJ2-2; clone_size: few; d_call: -; cdr3_nt: TGTGCCAGCAGTTTACAGGCTAGCGAGGACGGGGAGCTGTTTTTT; cdr3_aa: CASSLQASEDGELFF
v_call: TRBV5-4; j_call: TRBJ2-2; clone_size: -; d_call: TRBD1; cdr3_nt: TGTGCCAGCAGCGTTGGGTGGGACAGGCTTTTCGGGGAGCTGTTTTTT; cdr3_aa: CASSVGWDRLFGELFF
v_call: TRBV7-6; j_call: TRBJ1-5; clone_size: -; d_call: -; cdr3_nt: TGTGCCAGCAGCTTAGAGGGAGGTTGGAGCAATCAGCCCCAGCATTTT; cdr3_aa: CASSLEGGWSNQPQHF
v_call: TRBV11-2; j_call: TRBJ1-5; clone_size: -; d_call: -; cdr3_nt: TGTGCCAGCAGCTTTCAAGATCAGCCCCAGCATTTT; cdr3_aa: CASSFQDQPQHF
v_call: TRBV28; j_call: TRBJ1-6; clone_size: -; d_call: -; cdr3_nt: TGTGCCAGCAGTCTTAGTAATTCACCCCTCCACTTT; cdr3_aa: CASSLSNSPLHF
v_call: TRBV12-5; j_call: TRBJ1-1; clone_size: -; d_call: -; cdr3_nt: TGTGCTAGTGGTTTGGTCAAGGGCACTGAAGCTTTCTTT; cdr3_aa: CASGLVKGTEAFF
v_call: TRBV6-1; j_call: TRBJ1-1; clone_size: -; d_call: -; cdr3_nt: TGTGCCAGCAGTCCCCGCCCCCCCGGGGGCACTGAAGCTTTCTTT; cdr3_aa: CASSPRPPGGTEAFF
v_call: TRBV10-3; j_call: TRBJ2-2; clone_size: -; d_call: -; cdr3_nt: TGTGCCATCAGTGGGGAATTGGACACCGGGGAGCTGTTTTTT; cdr3_aa: CAISGELDTGELFF
v_call: TRBV10-3; j_call: TRBJ1-6; clone_size: once; d_call: -; cdr3_nt: TGTGCCATCAGTGAGTTGGCTCTTAGACAGTCTAGCTCCTATAATTCACCCCTCCACTTT; cdr3_aa: CAISELALRQSSSYNSPLHF
v_call: TRBV6-5; j_call: TRBJ2-3; clone_size: -; d_call: TRBD2; cdr3_nt: TGTGCCAGCAGTTTTGGCGGGGGGGCGGGCACAGATACGCAGTATTTT; cdr3_aa: CASSFGGGAGTDTQYF
v_call: TRBV19; j_call: TRBJ1-5; clone_size: -; d_call: -; cdr3_nt: TGTGCCAGTAGTAGGGTCTATAGCAATCAGCCCCAGCATTTT; cdr3_aa: CASSRVYSNQPQHF
v_call: TRBV9; j_call: TRBJ2-6; clone_size: -; d_call: -; cdr3_nt: TGTGCCAGCGAGGCTGTGTACCAAAGTCGGGCCAACGTCCTGACTTTC; cdr3_aa: CASEAVYQSRANVLTF
v_call: TRBV30; j_call: TRBJ1-1; clone_size: -; d_call: -; cdr3_nt: TGTGCCTGGAGTGTACCTAGAGGGTTGGTGAACACTGAAGCTTTCTTT; cdr3_aa: CAWSVPRGLVNTEAFF
v_call: TRBV19; j_call: TRBJ2-6; clone_size: -; d_call: -; cdr3_nt: TGTGCCAGTAGTATGGATCAGACAGGCCTCTCTGGGGCCAACGTCCTGACTTTC; cdr3_aa: CASSMDQTGLSGANVLTF
v_call: TRBV19; j_call: TRBJ1-2; clone_size: few; d_call: -; cdr3_nt: TGTGCCAGTAGTATGGACGGGGCTAGGGGCTACACCTTC; cdr3_aa: CASSMDGARGYTF
v_call: TRBV5-4; j_call: TRBJ2-5; clone_size: -; d_call: TRBD2; cdr3_nt: TGTGCCAGCAGCTGGGGACTAGCGGGCGAAGAGACCCAGTACTTC; cdr3_aa: CASSWGLAGEETQYF
v_call: TRBV11-3; j_call: TRBJ1-1; clone_size: -; d_call: TRBD1; cdr3_nt: TGTGCCAGCAGCTTCTCCGGGACAGGCACTGAAGCTTTCTTT; cdr3_aa: CASSFSGTGTEAFF
v_call: TRBV2; j_call: TRBJ2-2; clone_size: -; d_call: -; cdr3_nt: TGTGCCAGCAGTGAAGCGGGGGGCTTGGACCGGGGAGCTGTTTTT; cdr3_aa: CASSEAGGLDRGAVF
v_call: TRBV6-1; j_call: TRBJ1-2; clone_size: -; d_call: -; cdr3_nt: TGTGCCACCTCAGTGAAACGAGGGATAACAGAGGGCTACACCTTC; cdr3_aa: CATSVKRGITEGYTF
v_call: TRBV7-9; j_call: TRBJ1-2; clone_size: -; d_call: TRBD1; cdr3_nt: TGTGCCAGCACCCGTATGGGGGACAGGGGATATGGCTACACCTTC; cdr3_aa: CASTRMGDRGYGYTF
v_call: TRBV6-1; j_call: TRBJ1-4; clone_size: medium-sized; d_call: -; cdr3_nt: TGTGCCAGCAGTGACGGAGGTGGCACTGAAAAACTGTTTTTT; cdr3_aa: CASSDGGGTEKLFF
v_call: TRBV6-6; j_call: TRBJ1-2; clone_size: once; d_call: -; cdr3_nt: TGTGCCAGCAGTTACCGCGATGGCTACACCTTC; cdr3_aa: CASSYRDGYTF
v_call: TRBV4-1; j_call: TRBJ1-2; clone_size: -; d_call: TRBD1; cdr3_nt: TGCGCCAGCAGCCCGCGACAGGGGGGATATGGCTACACCTTC; cdr3_aa: CASSPRQGGYGYTF